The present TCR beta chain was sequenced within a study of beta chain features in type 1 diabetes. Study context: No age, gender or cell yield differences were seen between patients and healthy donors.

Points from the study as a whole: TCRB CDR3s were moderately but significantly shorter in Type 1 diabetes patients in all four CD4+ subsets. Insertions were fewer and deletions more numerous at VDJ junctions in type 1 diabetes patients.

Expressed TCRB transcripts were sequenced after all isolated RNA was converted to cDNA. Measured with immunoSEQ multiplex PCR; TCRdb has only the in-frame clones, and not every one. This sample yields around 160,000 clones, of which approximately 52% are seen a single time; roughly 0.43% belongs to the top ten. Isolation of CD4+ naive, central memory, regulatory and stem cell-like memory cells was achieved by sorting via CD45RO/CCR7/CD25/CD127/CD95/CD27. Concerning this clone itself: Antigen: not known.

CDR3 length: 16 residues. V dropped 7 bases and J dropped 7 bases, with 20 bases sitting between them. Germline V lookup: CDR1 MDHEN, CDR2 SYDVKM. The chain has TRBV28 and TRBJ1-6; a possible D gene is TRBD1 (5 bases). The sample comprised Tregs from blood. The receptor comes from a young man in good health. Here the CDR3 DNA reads TGTGCCAGCACCCTAGGTCAGACAGTTGGGAATTCACCCCTCCACTTT. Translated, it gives CASTLGQTVGNSPLHF.